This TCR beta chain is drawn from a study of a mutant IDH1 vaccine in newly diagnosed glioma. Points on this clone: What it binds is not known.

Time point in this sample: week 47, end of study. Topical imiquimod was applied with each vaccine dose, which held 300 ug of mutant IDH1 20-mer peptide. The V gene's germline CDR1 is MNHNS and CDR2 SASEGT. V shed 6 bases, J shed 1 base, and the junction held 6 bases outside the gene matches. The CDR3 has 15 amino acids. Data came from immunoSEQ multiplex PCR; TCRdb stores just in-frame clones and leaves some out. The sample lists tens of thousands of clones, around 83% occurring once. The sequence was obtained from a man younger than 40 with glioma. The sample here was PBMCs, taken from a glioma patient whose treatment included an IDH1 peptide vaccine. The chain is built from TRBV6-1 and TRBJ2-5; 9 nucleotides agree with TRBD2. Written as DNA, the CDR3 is TGTGCCAGCAGGGTTAGCGGGGGAGTCCAAGAGACCCAGTACTTC. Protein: CASRVSGGVQETQYF.